The 32 T cell receptor beta chains given below trace back to one sample, sequenced in a study of Graves' ophthalmopathy and Graves' hyperthyroidism. CDR3 regions of TCR beta were amplified from RNA transcripts. HTBI-primed RT-PCR formed the first round, and a multiplex PCR formed the second. TCRdb called the multiplex PCR reads again in MiXCR, with one record for every CDR3 protein. This repertoire shows about 1.1 million distinct CDR3 sequences, about two fifths found once; its top ten account for 8.5% to 14%. The specimen was peripheral blood or thyroid tissue (not recorded which). These receptors all stem from an adult man with Graves' hyperthyroidism.

J is TRBJ1-6 and V is TRBV10-2; D not resolved. Germline loops: CDR1 WSHSY, CDR2 SAAADI. The germline V and J ends were trimmed by 3 bases and 2 bases, with 2 bases remaining between them. This CDR3 region has 13 residues. The CDR3 spells CASSDAYNSPLHF. The CDR3 DNA sequence: TGCGCCAGCAGTGACGCCTATAATTCACCCCTCCACTTT.

There are many counts of this clonotype. The gene calls are TRBV12-3 or TRBV12-4 and TRBJ1-4, with TRBD1 matching 10 bases. V was pared by 4 bases and J by 8 bases, with 4 bases of the junction left unmatched. The CDR3 spans 14 residues. The CDR3 loop reads CASSSTGGREKLFF. The DNA of the CDR3 is TGTGCCAGCAGTTCGACAGGGGGCCGGGAAAAACTGTTTTTT.

As for this clonotype: A much larger clone sits a single nucleotide away, making a read error possible. The chain employs TRBV5-1 and TRBJ2-2, with D maybe TRBD2 (6 bases). The CDR3 runs to 16 residues. Germline V gene data show CDR1 as SGHRS and CDR2 as YFSETQ. CDR3 sequence (DNA): TGCGCCAGCGGCTTGGAGGGTCGGCCCCACACCGGGGAGCTGTTTTTT. Translation: CASGLEGRPHTGELFF.

This clonotype was observed many times. This chain uses TRBV20-1 with TRBJ2-5; no firm D call. The V end was cut by 1 base, the J end by 1 base, with 16 bases between. Germline loops: CDR1 DFQATT, CDR2 SNEGSKA (reference sequence). This CDR3 has 16 amino acids. Here the CDR3 reads CSARVISSASQETQYF. The CDR3 DNA reads as TGCAGTGCTAGAGTCATTTCCAGCGCGAGCCAAGAGACCCAGTACTTC.

This clonotype was seen at least ten times. The chain is built from TRBV7-2 and TRBJ1-5; D unresolved. Germline values: CDR1 SGHTA, CDR2 FQGNSA. The CDR3 contains 15 residues. Trimming stripped 5 bases from V and 0 bases from J, with 11 bases between. CDR3 nucleotides: TGTGCCAGCAGCGTCGGGGTTTTTAGCAATCAGCCCCAGCATTTT. Translation gives CASSVGVFSNQPQHF.

This chain joins TRBV7-9 and TRBJ2-7; 9 bases fit TRBD1. CDR1 is SEHNR and CDR2 is FQNEAQ in the germline V gene (reference sequence). The CDR3 spans 19 residues. With V trimmed by 5 bases and J by 5 bases, 22 bases remained unmatched. CDR3 nucleotides: TGTGCCAGCAGCCCATGGGGGACTCCCGTCGGGACAGGGAGGGACGAGCAGTACTTC. This gives the protein CASSPWGTPVGTGRDEQYF.

This clonotype turned up a few times. The J gene is TRBJ1-1, the V gene TRBV7-2, with a tentative D call TRBD1 (5 bases). V lost 1 base and J lost 5, with 11 bases in between. Germline V lookup: CDR1 SGHTA, CDR2 FQGNSA. This CDR3 has 14 amino acids. CDR3 sequence reads: CASSLVRGRTEAFF. CDR3 coding DNA: TGTGCCAGCAGCTTAGTTCGGGGGAGGACTGAAGCTTTCTTT.

In regard to this clonotype: This may come from a read error, since a much larger clone is one base off. The J gene is TRBJ1-2, the V gene TRBV6-5; D unclear. Between the trimmed V and J ends, which lost 8 bases and 4 bases, there was a span of 5 bases. Germline loops: CDR1 MNHEY, CDR2 SVGAGI. This CDR3 has 10 amino acids. CDR3 sequence (DNA): TGTGCCAGCTGGGCCTATGGCTACACCTTC. This gives the protein CASWAYGYTF.

This clonotype was recorded many times. The chain links TRBV15 to TRBJ2-7; TRBD1 agrees at 9 bases. This CDR3 is 18 amino acids long. Trimming cost V 1 base and J 4 bases; bases outside gene matches: 14. From germline, CDR1 is LNHNV and CDR2 YYDKDF (reference sequence). The CDR3 loop reads CATSRADRGRSSIYEQYF. For the CDR3, the DNA is TGTGCCACCAGCAGAGCGGACAGGGGCCGCAGTTCTATTTACGAGCAGTACTTC. The full variable domain, in which reference TRBV15 and TRBJ2-7 provide the parts outside the CDR3, is DAMVIQNPRYQVTQFGKPVTLSCSQTLNHNVMYWYQQKSSQAPKLLFHYYDKDFNNEADTPDNFQSRRPNTSFCFLDIRSPGLGDTAMYLCATSRADRGRSSIYEQYFGPGTRLTVT.

The chain recombines TRBV25-1 with TRBJ2-7; the match to TRBD1 covers 7 bases. Trimming removed 6 bases from V and 2 bases from J; junction bases left unmatched: 10. The germline CDR1 and CDR2 sequences are MGHDK and SYGVNS. This CDR3 contains 15 residues. The CDR3 bases are TGTGCCAGCAGCGCTAGTGCCGGGACAGCCTACGAGCAGTACTTC. Translated, it gives CASSASAGTAYEQYF.

This clonotype was picked up many times. J is TRBJ2-5 and V is TRBV7-8; no firm D call. The CDR3 covers 11 residues. CDR1 is SGHVS, CDR2 FQNEAQ, per germline. V lost 7 bases and J 7 bases, leaving 10 bases between the germline ends. The CDR3 DNA follows: TGTGCCAGCACCGTGGGTGGGACCCAGTACTTC. Its protein is CASTVGGTQYF.

This CDR3 reads CASSLTRNYGYTF. Written as DNA, the CDR3 is TGTGCCAGTAGTTTGACACGGAACTATGGCTACACCTTC. This chain connects TRBV19 to TRBJ1-2; D gene uncertain. V was pared by 5 bases and J by 2 bases, with 9 bases between. Looked up from germline, CDR1 is LNHDA and CDR2 is SQIVND (reference sequence). This CDR3 has 13 residues. Based on the CDR3 plus reference TRBV19 and TRBJ1-2, the full variable domain is DGGITQSPKYLFRKEGQNVTLSCEQNLNHDAMYWYRQDPGQGLRLIYYSQIVNDFQKGDIAEGYSVSREKKESFPLTVTSAQKNPTAFYLCASSLTRNYGYTFGSGTRLTVV.

Many counts were recorded for this clonotype. The gene calls are TRBV15 and TRBJ1-1, with D possibly matching TRBD1 (5 bases). The germline V gene encodes CDR1 LNHNV and CDR2 YYDKDF (reference sequence). Trimming pared 0 bases from V and 0 bases from J, leaving 11 bases between. This CDR3 contains 16 residues. In nucleotides, the CDR3 is TGTGCCACCAGCAGAGATTTTGAGGGGATGAACACTGAAGCTTTCTTT. Translated, it gives CATSRDFEGMNTEAFF.

A note on this clonotype: A read error may be the cause here, since a much bigger clone is one base away. The V gene is TRBV7-2, the J gene TRBJ1-2; D uncertain. CDR1 is SGHTA, CDR2 FQGNSA, per germline. This CDR3 spans 12 amino acids. CDR3 in amino acids: CASRKKKYDYTF. The CDR3 nucleotides read TGTGCCAGCCGGAAGAAAAAGTATGACTACACCTTC.

This clonotype was detected only a few times. The CDR3 DNA reads as TGTGCCAGCAGCCTACCTCTGGACAGGATACGTTCACCCCTCCACTTT. This encodes CASSLPLDRIRSPLHF. The V call is TRBV6-5, the J call TRBJ1-6; TRBD1 agrees at 7 bases. Looked up from germline, CDR1 is MNHEY and CDR2 is SVGAGI. Trimming took 6 bases from V and 9 from J; bases not matched to a gene: 14. The CDR3 is 16 residues long.

J is TRBJ2-2 and V is TRBV7-9, with 7 positions matching TRBD2. Trimming cost V 5 bases and J 4 bases; bases outside gene matches: 10. The CDR3 is 16 residues long. The germline CDR1 and CDR2 sequences are SEHNR and FQNEAQ (reference sequence). CDR3 bases: TGTGCCAGCAGCCCCACGCGGGGGTCTGTCACCGGGGAGCTGTTTTTT. Its translation: CASSPTRGSVTGELFF.

The table lists this clonotype with many counts. V gene TRBV9 combines with J gene TRBJ2-7; no clear D. V shed 1 base and J shed 1 base, with 6 bases lying between them. Germline V lookup: CDR1 SGDLS, CDR2 YYNGEE. The CDR3 covers 13 residues. The CDR3 here is CASSVKDSYEQYF. The CDR3 coding sequence is TGTGCCAGCAGCGTAAAAGATTCCTACGAGCAGTACTTC.

The chain combines TRBV7-9 with TRBJ2-6; D uncertain. Germline CDR1 and CDR2: SEHNR and FQNEAQ (reference sequence). V was shortened by 5 bases and J by 6 bases, with 14 bases between the two germline ends. The CDR3 totals 15 residues. The CDR3: CASSAPGGEANVLTF. CDR3 in DNA: TGTGCCAGCAGCGCCCCCGGTGGAGAGGCCAACGTCCTGACTTTC.

In the case of this clonotype: Just one base apart from a much larger clone, this may be a read error. The V gene is TRBV24-1, the J gene TRBJ1-1; TRBD1 matches 9 bases. The V segment lost 5 bases and the J segment 1 base; nucleotides outside the gene matches: 4. Germline V lookup: CDR1 KGHDR, CDR2 SFDVKD. This CDR3 is 15 amino acids long. CDR3 in amino acids: CATSGGQGKNTEAFF. CDR3 bases: TGTGCCACCAGTGGCGGACAGGGGAAGAACACTGAAGCTTTCTTT.

Concerning this clonotype: A much larger clone is a single base away; this may be a read error. The CDR3 DNA reads TGTGCCATCAGCTTACCCGGGACAGGGAACACTGAAGCTTTCTTT. Its translation is CAISLPGTGNTEAFF. This chain joins TRBV10-3 and TRBJ1-1; TRBD1 agrees at 8 bases. The CDR3 runs to 15 residues. The junction had 7 bases not matched to a gene; V was cut back by 6 bases and J by 1 base. Germline CDR1 is ENHRY and CDR2 is SYGVKD.

The table lists this clonotype with many counts. The rearrangement joins TRBV20-1 to TRBJ2-7; D may be TRBD1 (5 bases). V lost 7 bases, J lost 4 bases, and 14 bases lay in between. From germline, CDR1 is DFQATT and CDR2 SNEGSKA (reference sequence). The CDR3 runs to 12 residues. The DNA for the CDR3 is TGCAGTGGCGGCAGGGTTGTGTACGAGCAGTACTTC. This sequence encodes CSGGRVVYEQYF.

This clonotype was counted at least ten times. A much larger clone lies a single base off, so this may be a read error. The gene calls are TRBV6-5 and TRBJ2-6; D is unclear. The CDR3 has 13 amino acids. CDR1 and CDR2 from the germline V gene are MNHEY and SVGAGI. Between the trimmed V and J ends, which lost 7 bases and 1 base, there was a span of 5 bases. CDR3 in DNA: TGTGCCAGCAACCTATCTGGGGCCAACGTCCTGACTTTC. This gives the protein CASNLSGANVLTF.

The chain links TRBV9 to TRBJ2-7; D might be TRBD1 (6 bases). Trimming took off 4 bases at V and 0 bases at J, with 17 bases between the two ends. The germline V gene has CDR1 SGDLS and CDR2 YYNGEE. This CDR3 contains 16 residues. CDR3 nucleotides: TGTGCCAGCAGCCAATCACAGGGCTCGAGCTCCTACGAGCAGTACTTC. Its translation: CASSQSQGSSSYEQYF.

In this sample, this clonotype turned up a few times. Given a far larger clone just one base away, this is likely a sequencing read error. The chain joins TRBV9 to TRBJ2-7; the D gene is possibly TRBD1 (6 bases). The V gene's germline CDR1 is SGDLS and CDR2 YYNGEE. The CDR3 covers 13 residues. V was pared by 4 bases and J by 4 bases, with 12 bases between. The CDR3 region is CASSLRTVYEQYF. The CDR3 bases are TGTGCCAGCAGCTTGAGGACAGTTTACGAGCAGTACTTC.

The chain links TRBV7-9 to TRBJ1-1; D gene uncertain. The CDR3 is made up of 17 amino acids. Trimming took off 1 base at V and 2 bases at J, with 17 bases between the two ends. Looked up from germline, CDR1 is SEHNR and CDR2 is FQNEAQ (reference sequence). The CDR3 loop is CASSLGTRGPINTEAFF. For the CDR3, the DNA is TGTGCCAGCAGCTTAGGGACGCGCGGGCCAATTAACACTGAAGCTTTCTTT.

Comment on this clonotype: One end of the junction does not line up with germline, which may come from a read error. The chain has TRBV7-8 and TRBJ2-7; a possible D gene is TRBD1 (6 bases). CDR1 SGHVS and CDR2 FQNEAQ come from the germline V gene. CDR3 length: 15 amino acids. CDR3: CASSLVPTGTHEQYF. The CDR3 DNA follows: TGTGCCAGCAGTTTAGTACCAACAGGGACGCACGAGCAGTACTTC. Based on the CDR3 plus reference TRBV7-8 and TRBJ2-7, the full variable domain is GAGVSQSPRYKVAKRGQDVALRCDPISGHVSLFWYQQALGQGPEFLTYFQNEAQLDKSGLPSDRFFAERPEGSVSTLKIQRTQQEDSAVYLCASSLVPTGTHEQYFGPGTRLTVT.

The V gene is TRBV30, the J gene TRBJ2-2; perhaps TRBD2 as D (5 bases). The CDR3 runs to 12 residues. V lost 4 bases and J lost 3, with 6 bases in between. The V gene's germline CDR1 is GTSNPN and CDR2 SVGIG (reference sequence). CDR3 sequence: CAWIGDTGELFF. Here the CDR3 DNA reads TGTGCCTGGATCGGGGACACCGGGGAGCTGTTTTTT.

The chain couples TRBV9 to TRBJ2-7; 9 bases match TRBD2. Per germline, CDR1 SGDLS and CDR2 YYNGEE. The CDR3 runs to 14 residues. V gave up 3 bases and J gave up 5 bases; unmatched junction bases: 6. The CDR3 here is CASSGTRGRDEQYF. The CDR3 nucleotides read TGTGCCAGCAGCGGCACGCGCGGGAGGGACGAGCAGTACTTC. Full variable domain (outside the CDR3, taken from reference TRBV9 and TRBJ2-7): DSGVTQTPKHLITATGQRVTLRCSPRSGDLSVYWYQQSLDQGLQFLIQYYNGEERAKGNILERFSAQQFPDLHSELNLSSLELGDSALYFCASSGTRGRDEQYFGPGTRLTVT.

With respect to this clonotype: This may stem from a read error, because a much larger clone lies one nucleotide away. V and J are TRBV20-1 and TRBJ1-2, with 7 bases that match TRBD1. With 5 bases clipped from V and 2 bases from J, the junction kept 5 bases outside the gene matches. The CDR3 is 13 residues long. CDR1 is DFQATT, CDR2 SNEGSKA, per germline (reference sequence). As DNA, the CDR3 is TGCAGTGCTGGGGACAGCAAAAACTATGGCTACACCTTC. Its protein is CSAGDSKNYGYTF.

Concerning this clonotype itself: The CDR3 does not close with the conserved phenylalanine or tryptophan, likely indicating a read error. The chain carries TRBV29-1 and TRBJ2-7; the D is unclear. The V gene lost 4 bases and the J gene lost 2 bases, with 9 bases spanning the gap. The CDR3 sequence is 12 residues long. Per the germline V gene, CDR1 is SQVTM and CDR2 is ANQGSEA. The CDR3 loop reads CSVGLTTYEQYL. In DNA, the CDR3 is TGCAGCGTTGGACTCACTACCTACGAGCAGTACCTC.

This clonotype was counted at least ten times. The rearrangement uses TRBV7-9 and TRBJ1-5, with unresolved D. The V end lost 1 base, the J end lost 1 base, and 8 bases lay between the germline ends. Looked up from germline, CDR1 is SEHNR and CDR2 is FQNEAQ (reference sequence). This CDR3 is 15 amino acids long. The CDR3 sequence: CASSLGSESNQPQHF. CDR3 DNA sequence: TGTGCCAGCAGCTTAGGGTCGGAGAGCAATCAGCCCCAGCATTTT.

Concerning this clonotype itself: It may be a read error: a sequence one base away is much more abundant. The chain combines TRBV29-1 with TRBJ2-2, with D perhaps being TRBD1 or TRBD2 (5 bases each). The length of the CDR3 is 14 residues. Germline lookup yields CDR1 SQVTM and CDR2 ANQGSEA. The CDR3 reads CSVEGRPNTGALFF. DNA of the CDR3: TGCAGCGTTGAGGGACGTCCGAACACCGGGGCGCTGTTTTTT.